The sequence of this TCR beta chain was determined in a study of TIL therapy for anti-PD-1-resistant metastatic lung cancer. Across the whole study: Half of patients were current or former smokers. Tumors carried a median 1.5 non-synonymous mutations per megabase.

V lost 1 base to trimming and J lost 2 bases, with 17 bases between them. CDR1 and CDR2 from the germline V gene are LGHNA and YNFKEQ. There are 17 residues in the CDR3. For this clone: What it recognizes is unknown.

This was the immunoSEQ v3 assay. TCRdb's table, derived via immunoSEQ multiplex PCR, lists solely in-frame clones and lacks some. The data hold under 60,000 clones, with 80% to 90% observed a single time. Time point noted: pre-treatment sample, taken before nivolumab and TIL therapy. The study, taken as a whole, reports: After infusion, TIL clonotypes partly replaced peripheral T cells and declined over months.

V and J are TRBV4-2 and TRBJ1-1; maybe TRBD1 (5 bases). The clonotype was recovered from a person aged 25 to 85 with non-small cell lung cancer. Sequenced here: blood, sampled at baseline. For the CDR3, the DNA is TGTGCCAGCAGCCAAGTGGCAACATGGGGGGGAAACACTGAAGCTTTCTTT. This encodes CASSQVATWGGNTEAFF.